What follows is one T cell receptor (beta chain) and its context. The data belong to a study of preoperative IRX-2 immunotherapy in early breast cancer. The length of the CDR3 is 11 residues. The germline V gene encodes CDR1 PRHDT and CDR2 FYEKMQ (reference sequence). The V gene lost 3 bases and the J gene lost 10 bases, with 7 bases spanning the gap. Indicated treatment: preoperative locoregional IRX-2 cytokine immunotherapy. Samples came from a phase Ib trial of preoperative locoregional IRX-2 cytokine immunotherapy. The data were produced by immunoSEQ multiplex PCR, yet TCRdb's version contains in-frame clones alone and is incomplete. The repertoire consists of roughly 57,000 clones, with roughly 94% occurring once and the leading ten covering under 2%.

The sample here was taken from a patient treated with IRX-2 immunotherapy. The chain has TRBV13 and TRBJ2-1; D is uncertain. This clonotype originated in a human donor with breast cancer. The CDR3 sequence is CASSFRSEQFF. The CDR3, as DNA: TGTGCCAGCAGCTTTAGGTCAGAGCAGTTCTTC. Full variable domain (remainder filled in from reference TRBV13 and TRBJ2-1): AAGVIQSPRHLIKEKRETATLKCYPIPRHDTVYWYQQGPGQDPQFLISFYEKMQSDKGSIPDRFSAQQFSDYHSELNMSSLELGDSALYFCASSFRSEQFFGPGTRLTVL.